These T cell receptor beta chains were read from a single sample in a study of post-analysis software for immune sequencing data. One entry per CDR3 protein results from TCRdb running MiXCR on the PCR reads. The repertoire consists of 170,000 or so distinct CDR3 sequences, with 25% to 35% occurring once and the leading ten covering approximately 1.5%. The specimen was blood. These receptors all stem from a girl between 10 and 17 years old with multiple sclerosis. Each CDR3 is given with its conserved first and last residue. The D gene is left open where the match is weak. The size of a clone is reported for some rows only, either as once, few or many, or as a class for expanded clones.

V	J	D	size	DNA	CDR3
TRBV10-3	TRBJ1-5	TRBD1	many	TGTGCCATCAGTGGGGACAGCGATCAGCCCCAGCATTTT	CAISGDSDQPQHF
TRBV11-2	TRBJ2-5	NA	few	TGTGCCAGCAGCACCCGCGGGGTCCAAGAGACCCAGTACTTC	CASSTRGVQETQYF
TRBV11-2	TRBJ1-6	NA	NA	TGTGCCAGCAGCTTCGGGGGTACGGGTTCACCCCTCCACTTT	CASSFGGTGSPLHF
TRBV18	TRBJ2-3	NA	few	TGTGCCAGCTCACCAGGGTTCCGGAACACAGATACGCAGTATTTT	CASSPGFRNTDTQYF
TRBV27	TRBJ2-1	NA	NA	TGTGCCAGCAGTTCACCGGACTTCTTCACCTACAATGAGCAGTTCTTC	CASSSPDFFTYNEQFF
TRBV7-9	TRBJ2-7	NA	many	TGTGCCAGCAGCCGACAGGAAGAGTCCTACGAGCAGTACTTC	CASSRQEESYEQYF
TRBV6-5	TRBJ1-5	NA	many	TGTGCCAGCAGTTACTCGAAGGCAGGGAATCAGCCCCAGCATTTT	CASSYSKAGNQPQHF
TRBV7-9	TRBJ1-1	NA	few	TGTGCCAGCAGCTTAGATGTGAACACTGAAGCTTTCTTT	CASSLDVNTEAFF
TRBV12-3/TRBV12-4	TRBJ2-1	TRBD2	NA	TGTGCCAGCAGTTATCTAAGCGGGAAAAACAATGAGCAGTTCTTC	CASSYLSGKNNEQFF
TRBV5-1	TRBJ1-3	TRBD1	NA	TGCGCCAGCAGCTTATCCGGGACAGCAAACACCATATATTTT	CASSLSGTANTIYF
TRBV4-2	TRBJ2-3	NA	many	TGTGCCAGCACCTTCCGACCCTGCACAGATACGCAGTATTTT	CASTFRPCTDTQYF
TRBV6-5	TRBJ2-7	NA	many	TGTGCCAGCAGTTACGCTAAGGGGATCGAGCAGTACTTC	CASSYAKGIEQYF
TRBV11-1	TRBJ1-1	NA	few	TGTGCCAGCAGCCCGGTGGACGGTATGAACACTGAAGCTTTCTTT	CASSPVDGMNTEAFF
TRBV12-3/TRBV12-4	TRBJ1-1	NA	few	TGTGCCAGCAGGTCTCCCAAGAACACTGAAGCTTTCTTT	CASRSPKNTEAFF
TRBV20-1	TRBJ2-3	NA	NA	TGCAGTGGAGGACAGAGCACAGGTACGCAGTATTTT	CSGGQSTGTQYF
TRBV7-9	TRBJ2-2	TRBD2	few	TGTGCCAGCCCGACTAGCGGAAACACCGGGGAGCTGTTTTTT	CASPTSGNTGELFF
TRBV11-3	TRBJ2-2	TRBD2	NA	TGTGCCAGCAGCCCCGGGACTAGCCACACCGGGGAGCGGTTTTTT	CASSPGTSHTGERFF
TRBV12-3/TRBV12-4	TRBJ1-5	TRBD1	many	TGTGCCAGCAGCGGGGACAGGGCCCCCTTCGCACCTTATAGCAATCAGCCCCAGCATTTT	CASSGDRAPFAPYSNQPQHF
TRBV12-3/TRBV12-4	TRBJ1-2	NA	few	NA	CASSSSSGGDGYTF
TRBV10-3	TRBJ2-1	NA	many	TGTGCCATCAGTCCCCATGATAGCAATGAGCAGTTCTTC	CAISPHDSNEQFF
TRBV30	TRBJ1-2	TRBD1	few	TGTGCCTGGAGTGGGGACAGCCACTACTATGGCTACACCTTC	CAWSGDSHYYGYTF
TRBV20-1	TRBJ2-1	TRBD2	many	TGCAGTGCTAGAGTCAGCGGGAGGGTTAATGAGCAGTTCTTC	CSARVSGRVNEQFF
TRBV4-1	TRBJ1-5	NA	NA	TGCGCCAGCAGCCCGGCCCCTCACAGGGAAGGTTCGAATCAGCCCCAGCATTTT	CASSPAPHREGSNQPQHF
TRBV5-1	TRBJ2-1	NA	many	TGCGCCAGCAGCTTGGCCGCCAGCTACAATGAGCAGTTCTTC	CASSLAASYNEQFF
TRBV28	TRBJ1-5	NA	few	TGTGCCAGCAGTTTAAGGTGGGGTCAGGGCCAGCCCCAGCATTTT	CASSLRWGQGQPQHF
TRBV20-1	TRBJ1-2	NA	many	TGCAGTGCTAGCGATAACAGCTACTATGGCTACACCTTC	CSASDNSYYGYTF
TRBV7-9	TRBJ1-5	NA	many	TGTGCCAGCAGCTTACCTGGGCCCAATCAGCCCCAGCATTTT	CASSLPGPNQPQHF
TRBV4-1	TRBJ2-5	NA	medium-sized	TGCGCCAGCAGCCAAGGGCAGGGGATGGAGACCCAGTACTTC	CASSQGQGMETQYF
TRBV7-2	TRBJ2-7	TRBD1	NA	TGTGCCAGCAGCTTAGGACAGGGGAACCCCTACGAGCAGTACTTC	CASSLGQGNPYEQYF
TRBV27	TRBJ2-7	NA	many	TGTGCCAGCAGTCCGGGGGACAAGGCCTACGAGCAGTACTTC	CASSPGDKAYEQYF
TRBV6-6	TRBJ2-2	NA	NA	TGTGCCAGCAGTTACTCTGGGGAGGGGGAGCTGTTTTTT	CASSYSGEGELFF
TRBV5-6	TRBJ2-1	TRBD2	few	TGTGCCAGCAGCCTGGGACTAGAAATAGATGAGCAGTTCTTC	CASSLGLEIDEQFF
TRBV30	TRBJ2-3	NA	few	TGTGCCTGGAGTGTCTTTGATACGCAGTATTTT	CAWSVFDTQYF